Following are 12 T cell receptor beta chains from one sample sequenced in a study of radiation and T cells in renal cell carcinoma. The data were produced by immunoSEQ multiplex PCR, yet TCRdb's version contains in-frame clones alone and is incomplete. The sample carries 25,000 to 30,000 clones, approximately 84% recorded once. Documented time point: blood 2 weeks post-SBRT. Treatment in this sample: 15 Gy SBRT to primary tumor, nephrectomy 4 weeks later. The sequences come from blood, collected from a patient whose treatment included radiotherapy and nephrectomy. Receptor source: a man in his sixties with renal cell carcinoma.

The CDR3 loop reads CASSPESPGPYEQYF. The CDR3 nucleotides read TGTGCCAGCTCACCAGAATCTCCAGGACCCTACGAGCAGTACTTC. This rearrangement joins TRBV18 to TRBJ2-7; D gene uncertain. Germline values: CDR1 KGHSH, CDR2 LQKENI. CDR3 size: 15 residues. V lost 2 bases and J 2 bases, leaving 13 bases between the germline ends.

This clone turned up a few times. V gene TRBV7-2 combines with J gene TRBJ1-4; D is unresolved. Trimming pared 3 bases from V and 5 bases from J, leaving 19 bases between. This CDR3 is 17 amino acids long. Germline-derived CDR1 and CDR2 are SGHTA and FQGNSA. In DNA form, the CDR3 reads TGTGCCAGCAGCTTGTCCTGGAAGGCCAGCGAGAATGAAAAACTGTTTTTT. It codes for CASSLSWKASENEKLFF.

CDR3 DNA: TGTGCCGGCCGGACTAGCGGTGAATACAATGAGCAGTTCTTC. It yields the protein CAGRTSGEYNEQFF. This chain joins TRBV30 and TRBJ2-1, with 10 bases identical to TRBD2. CDR1 is GTSNPN, CDR2 SVGIG, per germline (reference sequence). Trimming at V came to 8 bases and at J to 4 bases, leaving 8 bases not matched to a gene. CDR3 length: 14 amino acids.

This sequence joins TRBV5-1 and TRBJ2-1, with 8 bases lining up with TRBD2. CDR1 is SGHRS and CDR2 is YFSETQ in the germline V gene. The CDR3 runs 13 residues. Trimming took 4 bases from V and 9 from J; bases not matched to a gene: 6. CDR3 in DNA: TGCGCCAGCAGCCCCCGGACTAGCCCTGAGCAGTTCTTC. Encoded protein: CASSPRTSPEQFF.

This clone was seen more than once but under ten times. CDR3 region: CASSLSGTWDTGELFF. The CDR3 bases are TGTGCCAGCAGCTTATCCGGGACATGGGACACCGGGGAGCTGTTTTTT. J is TRBJ2-2 and V is TRBV7-3, with TRBD1 as a possible D gene (6 bases). The CDR3 spans 16 residues. Between the trimmed V and J ends, which lost 2 bases and 3 bases, there was a span of 13 bases. CDR1 and CDR2 (germline): SGHTA, FQGTGA. The variable domain in full, with the rest retrieved from reference TRBV7-3 and TRBJ2-2, is GAGVSQTPSNKVTEKGKYVELRCDPISGHTALYWYRQSLGQGPEFLIYFQGTGAADDSGLPNDRFFAVRPEGSVSTLKIQRTERGDSAVYLCASSLSGTWDTGELFFGEGSRLTVL.

J is TRBJ2-7 and V is TRBV7-8; the D gene is possibly TRBD2 (7 bases). V shed 5 bases and J shed 3 bases, with 17 bases lying between them. Looked up from germline, CDR1 is SGHVS and CDR2 is FQNEAQ. The CDR3 is 15 residues long. Here the CDR3 DNA reads TGTGCCAGCAGCACATATCCGGGGGGCTACTACGAGCAGTACTTC. Its protein product is CASSTYPGGYYEQYF.

V usage is TRBV18 and J usage is TRBJ1-6, with D maybe TRBD1 (5 bases). The germline gives CDR1 KGHSH, CDR2 LQKENI. V was cut by 4 bases and J by 5 bases, with 9 bases left in between. The CDR3 runs 14 residues. The CDR3 spells CASSQTEDNSPLHF. In nucleotides, the CDR3 is TGTGCCAGCTCACAGACAGAAGATAATTCACCCCTCCACTTT. The full variable domain, with the rest looked up from reference TRBV18 and TRBJ1-6, is NAGVMQNPRHLVRRRGQEARLRCSPMKGHSHVYWYRQLPEEGLKFMVYLQKENIIDESGMPKERFSAEFPKEGPSILRIQQVVRGDSAAYFCASSQTEDNSPLHFGNGTRLTVT.

This rearrangement joins TRBV19 to TRBJ2-6; D is uncertain. Trimming cost V 4 bases and J 2 bases, with 9 bases left between them. CDR3 length equals 15 residues. Per the germline V gene, CDR1 is LNHDA and CDR2 is SQIVND (reference sequence). DNA for the CDR3: TGTGCCAGTAGTAGACCCCGAACTGGGGCCAACGTCCTGACTTTC. This translates into CASSRPRTGANVLTF.

This clone was found a few times. J is TRBJ1-1 and V is TRBV7-3, with 8 nucleotides matching TRBD1. The trim removed 5 bases at V and 6 bases at J, leaving 5 bases unmatched. There are 13 residues in the CDR3. Looked up from germline, CDR1 is SGHTA and CDR2 is FQGTGA. The CDR3 spells CASSDDRGAEAFF. CDR3 coding DNA: TGTGCCAGCAGCGATGACAGGGGAGCTGAAGCTTTCTTT. Using reference TRBV7-3 and TRBJ1-1 for the parts outside the CDR3, the full variable domain is GAGVSQTPSNKVTEKGKYVELRCDPISGHTALYWYRQSLGQGPEFLIYFQGTGAADDSGLPNDRFFAVRPEGSVSTLKIQRTERGDSAVYLCASSDDRGAEAFFGQGTRLTVV.

V usage is TRBV20-1 and J usage is TRBJ2-5; D gene uncertain. Between the trimmed V and J ends, which lost 5 bases and 5 bases, there was a span of 6 bases. Germline V lookup: CDR1 DFQATT, CDR2 SNEGSKA (reference sequence). This CDR3 has 10 amino acids. CDR3: CSASAETQYF. CDR3 DNA sequence: TGCAGTGCTTCTGCGGAGACCCAGTACTTC.

Of note for this clone: Other DNA sequences in the same sample also yield this CDR3. The chain employs TRBV19 and TRBJ1-1; D is undetermined. CDR3 length equals 13 residues. V was clipped by 6 bases and J by 4 bases, with 12 bases between them. Germline assignment: CDR1 LNHDA and CDR2 SQIVND (reference sequence). The DNA for the CDR3 is TGTGCCAGTAGCATTGGGGTCTTCACTGAAGCTTTCTTT. It yields the protein CASSIGVFTEAFF. The variable domain in full, with the rest retrieved from reference TRBV19 and TRBJ1-1, is DGGITQSPKYLFRKEGQNVTLSCEQNLNHDAMYWYRQDPGQGLRLIYYSQIVNDFQKGDIAEGYSVSREKKESFPLTVTSAQKNPTAFYLCASSIGVFTEAFFGQGTRLTVV.

V gene TRBV5-3 combines with J gene TRBJ2-2, with D uncertain. TRBV5-3 falls under the ORF class, with uncertain function. The CDR3 contains 14 residues. Trimming took off 1 base at V and 8 bases at J, with 12 bases between the two ends. For the CDR3, the DNA is TGTGCCAGAAGCTTGAAGTCCCTCCCGGGGGAGCTGTTTTTT. Translated: CARSLKSLPGELFF.